The entry below gives a single T cell receptor (beta chain) sequence along with its context. This receptor's antigen is unknown. It has no much larger one-base neighbor in the sample; base qualities were not kept. This entry belongs to a study of cytomegalovirus exposure and HLA in healthy donors (dated by TCRdb to about 2017). Turning to the overall study: According to an earlier analysis of 550 to 750 of the donors, about 179 million T cells yielded roughly 110 million unique TCR beta sequences and 276 Gb of sequence data. An early release covering more than 500 HLA-typed donors comprised about 300 gigabases of sequencing data and roughly 86 million unique TCR sequences. Among the roughly 370 genotyped donors, about 83% belonged to the genetic ancestry cluster associated with self-reported Caucasian donors. The study aimed to test whether signatures of past pathogen exposure could be identified by cataloging public T cell receptors. Using immunosequencing, the study profiled T cell repertoires from 640 or so subjects and related those repertoires to cytomegalovirus serostatus. Besides the first cohort of 500 to 700 subjects, a separate validation cohort made up of roughly 120 different subjects was used. To predict cytomegalovirus infection status, the study brought together high-throughput TCR immunosequencing, statistical association of individual TCRs with disease status, and machine learning. A later analysis re-examined previously published TCR beta repertoires from about 670 donors and added high-resolution HLA genotyping to investigate patterns of TCR occurrence. The later analysis used no new phenotypic data to find candidate immune exposures, relying instead on TCR beta sequences and their occurrence across donors. An earlier analysis of around 580 of the donors used high-throughput TCR beta sequencing to judge whether each TCR beta V gene segment behaved as functional or pseudogenic. Donor age, sex, ethnicity and CMV serostatus were compiled together with the repertoire data. A later genetic analysis took genome-wide SNP genotypes for about 55% of the 666 donors and used that subset as a discovery cohort. All discovery cohort repertoires had been generated using a single sequencing platform. HLA typing included class I and class II loci at four-digit resolution. Typing coverage varied by locus: roughly 629-630 donors for A, B, C, DRB1 and DQB1; under 550 for DQA1; over 600 for DPA1; roughly 450 for DPB1. Roughly five DR-DQ haplotypes were treated as single units for association and clustering because of strong linkage in the cohort. Among 300 to 500 genotyped donors of the cohort, an average of around 220,000 unique TCR beta nucleotide sequences was sequenced per donor, of which about 20% were non-productive.

The CDR3 has 14 amino acids, counting the end cysteine and phenylalanine. Kept here is only the CDR3 DNA, which spans 42 bases and is read in frame from base 1. The CDR1 and CDR2 encoded by the germline V gene are SGDLS and YYNGEE. Relative to germline, V is missing 4 bases and J is missing 3 bases, with 7 bases of the junction outside any gene match. The library relied on the immunoSEQ multiplex PCR assay. A mixture of 60 forward primers for TCR Vbeta segments and 13 reverse primers for TCR Jbeta segments was used in the multiplex PCR. Amplification of the CDR3 region of rearranged TCR beta genes was performed with a multiplex PCR assay on genomic DNA. On the Illumina HiSeq System, the amplified TCR beta libraries were sequenced as 87-base-pair reads. In the authors' own workflow: Across the 700 or so repertoires, a later analysis counted approximately 83 million unique TCR beta chains, roughly 11 million of which were shared by at least two donors. Raw reads were error-corrected and collapsed into unique sequences by a nearest-neighbor algorithm in which closely related sequences were merged to remove PCR and sequencing errors. To assign V, D and J gene segments, CDR3 sequences were aligned to IMGT reference sequences. For a sequence to be retained, at least a six-nucleotide match to both a V gene segment and a J gene segment was required. Rearrangements were classified as productive when the CDR3 lacked stop codons and remained in frame with V and J, and all other rearrangements were classified as non-productive. Following IMGT convention, CDR3 was defined as the stretch from the second conserved V-encoded cysteine up to the conserved J-encoded phenylalanine. In an earlier analysis of approximately 500 of the donors, sequences lacking an unambiguous match to a single V gene segment were excluded. An earlier analysis of a few hundred of the donors called V segments functional above 56.7% productive rearrangements and segregating when the between-donor standard deviation exceeded 5%. A statistical classification framework was built to diagnose cytomegalovirus status from the catalog of TCR beta chain sequences. V and J gene assignment, in a later analysis, came from comparing TCR nucleotide sequences with IMGT/GENE-DB human TR gene sequences. The TCRdist pipeline was used in a later analysis to assign CDR3 sequences and most-parsimonious VDJ recombination scenarios. In a later analysis, each TCR beta chain was defined by its CDR3 amino acid sequence together with its V-gene family, and reads lacking a unique V-gene family were excluded. In a later analysis, approximately 590 highly shared, low-generation-probability nucleotide sequences were removed to address suspected cross-contamination and a sequencing artifact. For each public chain, a later analysis derived a clonal expansion index from normalized ranks of inferred template counts within each repertoire. In a later analysis, generation probabilities were computed with a VDJ recombination model fitted to out-of-frame rearrangements, and the resulting probabilities were checked against IGoR. A later analysis scored TCR-TCR, TCR-HLA and TCR-CMV co-occurrence with hypergeometric tests, applying a repertoire-size bias correction to TCR pairs. A later analysis estimated false discovery rates by permuting HLA or CMV assignments 20 times. A later analysis grouped co-occurring TCRs with DBSCAN, adding TCRdist sequence similarity when clustering within HLA-allele-positive subsets. Repertoires with fewer than 30,000 or more than 120,000 public chains were left out of co-occurrence clustering, as were several repertoires with anomalous nucleotide sharing. Sourced from immuneACCESS, this table was stored by TCRdb with only in-frame sequences that have V and J called. A share of the clones is absent; for the studies checked, an unresolved V gene accounts for under half, and the remainder has no known explanation. V and J calls and clone size are copied from that table; D and trimming were computed from the DNA. This sample holds approximately 150,000 clones; over 80% were observed only once. Less than 4% of the sample is held by the ten biggest clonotypes.

The cohort consisted of some 730 healthy bone marrow donors. Cohort members were all nominally healthy when sampled, although unrecorded immune exposures were likely present. The donor tested CMV seronegative, placing the donor among the 352 seronegative members of the cohort. Every donor gave a peripheral blood sample, and the peripheral blood mononuclear cells from that sample were used for TCR beta sequencing. Genomic DNA was extracted from the blood cell samples with the Qiagen DNeasy Blood Extraction Kit. What the study reported, not specific to this receptor: A few of the identified cytomegalovirus-associated TCR beta chains were confirmed in vitro to be specific for cytomegalovirus antigens. The sequencing pipeline was judged likely to have produced a cluster of highly shared sequence variants as a technical artifact. A later analysis found that HLA-associated TCR beta chains were more clonally expanded and had lower generation probabilities than equally common non-associated chains. According to a later analysis, TCR association rates differed among HLA loci, with DRB1 alleles showing the most associated TCRs and HLA-C alleles showing the fewest. The classifier was reported to diagnose cytomegalovirus status with high specificity and sensitivity in both the original and validation cohorts. In an earlier analysis of fewer than 700 of the donors, most TCR beta V segments appeared in productive rearrangements about 87% or about 30% of the time, broadly matching IMGT annotations. According to a later analysis, parvovirus B19, influenza, CMV and Epstein-Barr virus appeared linked to several top co-occurrence clusters. In a later analysis, over 15,000 TCR beta sequences were associated with specific HLA alleles at a false discovery rate of 0.05. A total of about 180 TCR beta chains were listed by the study as associated with cytomegalovirus. The only immune exposure information available for the cohort was CMV serostatus. Most TCR sequences were observed very rarely across donors, whereas some public TCRs were present in many individuals. Assigning TCR associations to individual alleles was difficult when HLA alleles, especially DR and DQ, strongly co-occurred. Because HLA typing was unavailable for some donors at each locus, only the typed subset was used in association tests. Because the 87-base-pair reads could not distinguish some IMGT-functional V segments, including TRBV6-2 and TRBV6-3, those segments were excluded. A later genetic analysis associated a missense DCLRE1C variant with V-gene and J-gene trimming of TCR beta chains, and an independent cohort replicated the association. In a later genetic analysis, fewer N-insertions in productive TCRs were reported among donors in an Asian-associated ancestry cluster than the approximately 670-donor mean. Correlated functional status among segregating V segments might reflect linkage disequilibrium, but an unknown experimental factor could not be ruled out. Because counts were too low, roughly 18 rarely observed V segments, including chromosome 9 orphons, were left out of the earlier analysis of some 640 of the donors. According to the authors, the approach could potentially be generalized to other disease states and immunological phenotypes. A later analysis found that most CMV-associated TCR beta chains appeared HLA-restricted, with HLA associations seemingly driven largely by CMV exposure. The presence/absence analyses assumed that sequencing depth was roughly uniform across donors, and that assumption may not be true. The cohort was sequenced for TCR beta chains only, and without alpha or paired-chain data the features that could be detected were limited. A further reported finding was that TCR beta sequences accurately predicted the HLA-A and HLA-B alleles for most subjects in the first cohort.

The sequence was collected from a male donor in good health and CMV-seronegative. Input material: PBMCs. The sequence joins TRBV9 to TRBJ2-7; 7 central bases correspond to TRBD1. At the DNA level, the sequence is TGTGCCAGCAGCATCCGGGACAGCGACTACGAGCAGTACTTC. Its translation reads: CASSIRDSDYEQYF.